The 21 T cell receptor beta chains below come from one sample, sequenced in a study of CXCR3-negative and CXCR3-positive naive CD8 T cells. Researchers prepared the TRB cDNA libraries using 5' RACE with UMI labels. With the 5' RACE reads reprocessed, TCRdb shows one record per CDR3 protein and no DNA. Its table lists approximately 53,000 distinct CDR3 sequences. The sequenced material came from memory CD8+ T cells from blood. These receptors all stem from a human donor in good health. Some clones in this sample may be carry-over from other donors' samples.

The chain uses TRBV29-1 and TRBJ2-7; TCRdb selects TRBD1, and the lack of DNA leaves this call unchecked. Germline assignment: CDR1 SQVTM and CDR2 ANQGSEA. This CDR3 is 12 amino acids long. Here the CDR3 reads CSVEDGGGEQYF.

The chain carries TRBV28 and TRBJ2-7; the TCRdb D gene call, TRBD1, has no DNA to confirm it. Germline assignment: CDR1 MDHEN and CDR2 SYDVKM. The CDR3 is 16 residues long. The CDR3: CASSLPTGASSYEQYF.

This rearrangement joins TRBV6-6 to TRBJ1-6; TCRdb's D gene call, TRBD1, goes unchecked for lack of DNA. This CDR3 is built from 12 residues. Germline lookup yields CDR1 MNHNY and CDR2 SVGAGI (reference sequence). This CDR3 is CASSSRASPLHF.

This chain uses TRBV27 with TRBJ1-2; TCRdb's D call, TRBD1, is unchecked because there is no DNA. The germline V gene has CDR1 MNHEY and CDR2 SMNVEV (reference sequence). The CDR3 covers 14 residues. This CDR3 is CASSPWGGSDGYTF.

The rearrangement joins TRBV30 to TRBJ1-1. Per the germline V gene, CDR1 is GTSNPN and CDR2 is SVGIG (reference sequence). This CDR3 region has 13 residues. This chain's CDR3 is CAWRGLIFTEAFF.

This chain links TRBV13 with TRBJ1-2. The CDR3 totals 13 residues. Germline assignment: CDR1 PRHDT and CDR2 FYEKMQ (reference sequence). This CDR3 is CASQGRISLGYTF.

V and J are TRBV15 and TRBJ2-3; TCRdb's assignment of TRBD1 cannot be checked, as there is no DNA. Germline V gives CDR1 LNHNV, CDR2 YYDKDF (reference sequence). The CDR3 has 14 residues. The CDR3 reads CATSTRQSPDTQYF.

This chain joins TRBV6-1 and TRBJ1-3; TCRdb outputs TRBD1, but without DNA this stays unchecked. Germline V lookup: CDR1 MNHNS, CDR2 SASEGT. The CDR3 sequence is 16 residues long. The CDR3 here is CASSYETGAGGNTIYF.

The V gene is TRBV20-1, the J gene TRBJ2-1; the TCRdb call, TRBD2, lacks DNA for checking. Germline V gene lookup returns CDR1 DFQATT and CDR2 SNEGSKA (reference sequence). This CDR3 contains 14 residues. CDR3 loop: CSARGLAAYNEQFF.

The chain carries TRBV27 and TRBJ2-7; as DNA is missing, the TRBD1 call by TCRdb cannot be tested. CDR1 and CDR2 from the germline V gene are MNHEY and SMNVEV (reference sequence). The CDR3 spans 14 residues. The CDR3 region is CASSFQDTYYEQYF.

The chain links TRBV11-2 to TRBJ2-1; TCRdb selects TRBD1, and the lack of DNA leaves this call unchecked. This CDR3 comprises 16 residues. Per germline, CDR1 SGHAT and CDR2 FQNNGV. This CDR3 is CASSLDLWGEYNEQFF.

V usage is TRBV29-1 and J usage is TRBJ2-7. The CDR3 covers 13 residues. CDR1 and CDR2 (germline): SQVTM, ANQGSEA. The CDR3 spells CSVEDLDSYEQYF.

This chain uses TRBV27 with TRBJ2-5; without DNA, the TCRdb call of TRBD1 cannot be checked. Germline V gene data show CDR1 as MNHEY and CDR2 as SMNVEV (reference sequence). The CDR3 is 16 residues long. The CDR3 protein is CASSAPGGLRWETQYF.

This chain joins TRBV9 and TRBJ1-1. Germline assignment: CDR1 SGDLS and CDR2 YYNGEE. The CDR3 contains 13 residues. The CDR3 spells CASADNPNTEAFF.

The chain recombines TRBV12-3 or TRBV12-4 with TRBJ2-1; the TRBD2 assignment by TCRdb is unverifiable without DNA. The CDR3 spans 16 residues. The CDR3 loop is CASSGGTSKSYNEQFF.

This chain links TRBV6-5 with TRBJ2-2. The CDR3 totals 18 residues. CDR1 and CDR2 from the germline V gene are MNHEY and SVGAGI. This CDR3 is CASSYSGTTFRGTGELFF.

The chain's CDR3 is CATSLGGRETQYF. The chain uses TRBV15 and TRBJ2-5; TCRdb selects TRBD2, and the lack of DNA leaves this call unchecked. Germline V lookup: CDR1 LNHNV, CDR2 YYDKDF (reference sequence). This CDR3 comprises 13 residues.

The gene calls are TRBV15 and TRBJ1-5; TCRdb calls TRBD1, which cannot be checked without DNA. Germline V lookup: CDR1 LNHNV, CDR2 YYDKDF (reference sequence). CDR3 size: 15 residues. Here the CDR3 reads CATSISGTSNQPQHF.

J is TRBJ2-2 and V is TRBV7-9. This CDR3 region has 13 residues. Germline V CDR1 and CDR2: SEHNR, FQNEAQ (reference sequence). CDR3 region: CASASGNTGELFF.

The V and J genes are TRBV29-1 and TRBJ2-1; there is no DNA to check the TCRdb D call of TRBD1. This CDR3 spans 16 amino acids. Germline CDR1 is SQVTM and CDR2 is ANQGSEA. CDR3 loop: CSAPRTGASWYNEQFF.

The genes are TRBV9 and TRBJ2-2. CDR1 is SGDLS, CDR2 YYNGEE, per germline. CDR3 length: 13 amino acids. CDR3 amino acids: CASSPSNTGELFF. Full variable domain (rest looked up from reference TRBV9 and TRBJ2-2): DSGVTQTPKHLITATGQRVTLRCSPRSGDLSVYWYQQSLDQGLQFLIQYYNGEERAKGNILERFSAQQFPDLHSELNLSSLELGDSALYFCASSPSNTGELFFGEGSRLTVL.